Sequencing of this TCR beta chain was carried out in a study of radiotherapy plus CTLA-4 blockade in lung cancer (dated by TCRdb to 2017 to 2018). Describing the broader study: Objective responses occurred in approximately 19% of enrolled patients, and 25% to 40% achieved disease control. What the work shows at the level of the full study, not this receptor alone: The strongest predictors of response, as reported, were early dynamic changes in blood T cell clones along with a rise in serum interferon-beta after radiation. After treatment with radiotherapy and ipilimumab, TCR clones that originated in tumors expanded in peripheral blood.

The study tested focal radiation therapy combined with CTLA-4 blockade (ipilimumab) in patients with chemo-refractory metastatic non-small-cell lung cancer. Trimming takes 1 base off V and 11 bases off J; junction bases not matched to a gene: 7. CDR1 and CDR2, per the germline V gene, are MGHDK and SYGVNS. From cysteine to phenylalanine, the CDR3 is 13 amino acids long. The read is trimmed to its CDR3 DNA, 39 bases read in frame from base 1. Library preparation employed the immunoSEQ multiplex PCR assay. The source is immuneACCESS, and TCRdb retained only in-frame sequences with V and J called. Part of the clones is not carried over; for the studies checked, unresolved V genes explain less than half of this, and the remainder is unexplained. This sample comprises about 50,000 clones, 80% to 90% of them detected only once. Around 4.8% of the sample belongs to the ten largest clones. Comments on this clone: It lacks a known antigen. Per-base quality was not reported, and no clone a single base away is much larger than it.

The sequences come from peripheral blood, collected from a patient treated with radiotherapy plus ipilimumab. The rearrangement combines TRBV25-1 with TRBJ2-5, with 7 bases matching TRBD2. The TCR was taken from a human donor with non-small cell lung cancer whose response to radiotherapy plus ipilimumab could not be evaluated. In nucleotide form, the sequence is TGTGCCAGCAGTGAATGGTCCGCGGGGGAGCAGTACTTC. The resulting protein is CASSEWSAGEQYF.